Each of the 22 T cell receptor delta chains below was sequenced from the same sample in a study of gamma-delta T cells after stem cell transplantation. TCRdb reran clone calling via CATT on the RT-PCR reads. The sample has fewer than 2,500 delta-chain clones, around 3.1% seen once. Sequencing used gamma-delta T cells. These receptor sequences come from a human donor. It is not recorded whose cells these are; they may come from a transplant donor.

This clone was observed a few times. A read error is the likely source, as a far larger clone sits one nucleotide away. This CDR3 is also generated by other DNA sequences in the sample. V usage is TRDV2 and J usage is TRDJ3, with 9 bases identical to TRDD3. J lost 0 bases, V lost 7 bases, and 15 bases had no gene match. Germline loops: CDR1 GEAIGNYY, CDR2 EKD. This CDR3 contains 20 residues. The CDR3 nucleotides read TGTGCCTGCGACTTGGCACTGGGGGACGCGAGCTCCTGGGACACCCGACAGATGTTTTTC. Protein: CACDLALGDASSWDTRQMFF.

Only a few counts were recorded for this clone. This DNA translates differently at residue 8 from the TCRdb protein, which is that of a much larger clone; a read error is likely, and the protein shown is the DNA's own translation. This chain links TRDV2 with TRDJ1, with a tentative D call TRDD3 (5 bases). This CDR3 is 19 amino acids long. V lost 1 base and J lost 0, with 23 bases in between. Germline V CDR1 and CDR2: GEAIGNYY, EKD. CDR3 nucleotides: TGTGCCTGTGACACGGTAACGACTGGTGTGGAGACGTACACCGATAAACTCATCTTT. The encoded protein is CACDTVTTGVETYTDKLIF.

Judged by abundance, this clone is medium-sized. This likely traces to a read error, being one base from a far larger clone. The chain links TRDV2 to TRDJ1; 9 bases align to TRDD2. V was pared by 3 bases and J by 1 base, with 17 bases of the junction left unmatched. The CDR3 runs to 19 residues. CDR1 is GEAIGNYY, CDR2 EKD, per germline. The CDR3 sequence is CACDSLPTELGSSTDKLIF. The CDR3 coding sequence is TGTGCCTGTGACTCCCTTCCTACTGAACTGGGGTCCAGCACCGATAAACTCATCTTT.

This clone was detected a few times. TCRdb has a much larger clone's protein, which differs at residue 11 from the translation of this DNA, likely because of a read error; what is shown is the protein translated from the DNA. The chain links TRDV2 to TRDJ4; the D gene is possibly TRDD3 (6 bases). Per the germline V gene, CDR1 is GEAIGNYY and CDR2 is EKD. The CDR3 runs to 19 residues. The germline V and J ends were trimmed by 0 bases and 4 bases, with 29 bases remaining between them. CDR3 protein: CACDTAGGDPEDTTKPLIF. CDR3 in DNA: TGTGCCTGTGACACCGCGGGCGGGGATCCCGAGGATACTACCAAACCCCTGATCTTT.

About this clone: For this DNA, TCRdb reports the protein of a much larger clone, which diverges at residue 4, most likely from a read error; the protein presented here is translated directly from the DNA. CDR3 amino acids: CACGTVDGGYAGTDKLIF. In DNA, the CDR3 is TGTGCCTGTGGCACCGTTGATGGGGGATACGCAGGGACCGATAAACTCATCTTT. The chain joins TRDV2 to TRDJ1; 11 nucleotides line up with TRDD3. Germline V gives CDR1 GEAIGNYY, CDR2 EKD. The CDR3 is made up of 18 amino acids.

With respect to this clone: The translation of this DNA and the TCRdb protein of a much larger clone differ at residue 13, probably owing to a read error; the protein shown here is translated from the DNA. The chain links TRDV2 to TRDJ3, with TRDD3 as a possible D gene (5 bases). This CDR3 has 21 amino acids. V lost 3 bases to trimming and J lost 2 bases, with 25 bases between them. Germline V gives CDR1 GEAIGNYY, CDR2 EKD. This chain's CDR3 is CACDSMLGKTPNPWDTRQMFF. CDR3 bases: TGTGCCTGTGACTCCATGCTGGGTAAAACGCCCAACCCCTGGGACACCCGACAGATGTTTTTC.

This clone has only a few counts. This rearrangement joins TRDV2 to TRDJ1, with 11 bases lining up with TRDD3. The CDR3 loop spans 18 amino acids. V was pared by 3 bases and J by 2 bases, with 13 bases of the junction left unmatched. CDR1 is GEAIGNYY, CDR2 EKD, per germline. CDR3 sequence: CACDVLGDRSRGTDKLIF. CDR3 in DNA: TGTGCCTGTGACGTACTGGGGGATAGATCCCGTGGGACCGATAAACTCATCTTT.

This clone is termed medium-sized. The genes are TRDV2 and TRDJ1, with a possible D match to TRDD3 (5 bases). Germline-derived CDR1 and CDR2 are GEAIGNYY and EKD. CDR3 length equals 16 residues. Between the trimmed V and J ends, which lost 4 bases and 0 bases, there was a span of 17 bases. CDR3 in DNA: TGTGCCTGTGATTCCCTAGGGGGGCCGAACACCGATAAACTCATCTTT. Protein product: CACDSLGGPNTDKLIF.

This clone occurred a few times. Possible read error: a much larger clone is one base away. The chain links TRDV2 to TRDJ3, with 8 bases aligning to TRDD3. Per germline, CDR1 GEAIGNYY and CDR2 EKD. The CDR3 covers 20 residues. CDR3 in amino acids: CACGTLTGGLSSWDTRQMFF. CDR3 nucleotides: TGTGCCTGTGGCACCCTTACTGGGGGTCTTAGCTCCTGGGACACCCGACAGATGTTTTTC.

This clone has more than one count but fewer than ten. A read error is the likely source, as a far larger clone sits one nucleotide away. V gene TRDV2 combines with J gene TRDJ1; no reliable D call. The V gene lost 0 bases and the J gene lost 8 bases, with 18 bases spanning the gap. Germline assignment: CDR1 GEAIGNYY and CDR2 EKD. The CDR3 runs 15 residues. This CDR3 reads CACDTVGLPTGKLIF. CDR3 DNA sequence: TGTGCCTGTGACACCGTAGGACTGCCCACAGGGAAACTCATCTTT.

By share of the sample, this clone is medium-sized. The sample holds other DNA sequences that translate to the same CDR3. The chain has TRDV2 and TRDJ1; D possibly corresponds to TRDD3 (5 bases). Trimming took 0 bases from V and 0 from J, leaving 16 bases between them. Looked up from germline, CDR1 is GEAIGNYY and CDR2 is EKD. CDR3 length: 17 amino acids. The CDR3 protein is CACDTLGEKVYTDKLIF. CDR3 nucleotide sequence: TGTGCCTGTGACACCCTAGGGGAGAAGGTGTACACCGATAAACTCATCTTT.

For this clone: A far more abundant clone sits one base away, making this likely a read error. This same CDR3 is encoded by further DNA sequences in the sample. The chain is built from TRDV2 and TRDJ3; 11 bases are a match to TRDD3. The CDR3 runs 19 residues. Trimming took 0 bases from V and 0 from J; bases not matched to a gene: 3. The germline V gene encodes CDR1 GEAIGNYY and CDR2 EKD. CDR3 nucleotides: TGTGCCTGTGACACCGTGGGGGATACGCTCTCCTGGGACACCCGACAGATGTTTTTC. Translated: CACDTVGDTLSWDTRQMFF.

By share of the sample, this clone is medium-sized. The chain recombines TRDV2 with TRDJ1; possible D gene TRDD3, 6 bases. Germline V lookup: CDR1 GEAIGNYY, CDR2 EKD. The CDR3 runs to 18 residues. V dropped 3 bases and J dropped 0 bases, with 22 bases sitting between them. The CDR3 sequence is CACDSVSGGRPYTDKLIF. DNA of the CDR3: TGTGCCTGTGACTCCGTGTCCGGGGGACGCCCGTACACCGATAAACTCATCTTT.

This clone was observed a handful of times. The protein TCRdb lists belongs to a much larger clone and differs from this DNA's translation at residue 4, which points to a read error; the protein shown is made from the DNA. The genes are TRDV2 and TRDJ1; D unresolved. The CDR3 spans 17 residues. CDR1 is GEAIGNYY and CDR2 is EKD in the germline V gene. Trimming removed 6 bases at V and 0 bases at J, with 22 bases between. The CDR3 DNA reads as TGTGCCTGTAACAAGCTCCACCCAAAGCCGTACACCGATAAACTCATCTTT. It is translated as CACNKLHPKPYTDKLIF.

With respect to this clone: The TCRdb protein comes from a much larger clone and disagrees with this DNA's translation at residue 4, likely due to a read error; the protein given here is derived from the DNA. The chain couples TRDV2 to TRDJ1; 9 bases are a match to TRDD3. The CDR3 is 17 residues long. CDR1 is GEAIGNYY and CDR2 is EKD in the germline V gene. The ends lost 5 bases at V and 1 base at J; junction bases unmatched: 13. CDR3 residues: CACASLGDWGSTDKLIF. Written as DNA, the CDR3 is TGTGCCTGTGCATCCCTGGGGGATTGGGGGTCCACCGATAAACTCATCTTT.

A remark on this clone: The TCRdb protein comes from a much larger clone and disagrees with this DNA's translation at residue 8, likely due to a read error; the protein given here is derived from the DNA. The chain carries TRDV2 and TRDJ1, with TRDD3 matching 11 bases. CDR3 length equals 15 residues. Germline CDR1 reads GEAIGNYY; CDR2 reads EKD. J was trimmed by 9 bases and V by 0 bases; bases with no gene match: 8. The CDR3 loop is CACDTVGNGGYELIF. DNA for the CDR3: TGTGCCTGTGACACCGTGGGGAATGGGGGATACGAACTCATCTTT.

This clone was counted only a few times. A read error may produce the germline difference seen at one junction end. The same CDR3 is also encoded by other DNA sequences in this sample. The chain joins TRDV1 to TRDJ1; 9 nucleotides match TRDD3. There are 22 residues in the CDR3. CDR1 TSWWSYY and CDR2 QGS come from the germline V gene. The CDR3 is CALGESPISYCWGIRGTDKLIF. The CDR3 DNA sequence: TGTGCTCTCGGGGAAAGCCCCATATCTTATTGCTGGGGGATCAGGGGCACCGATAAACTCATCTTT.

There are a few counts of this clone. A far larger clone is off by one base, so a read error is likely. This same CDR3 is encoded by further DNA sequences in the sample. The chain employs TRDV2 and TRDJ1; D ambiguous. Trimming took 0 bases from V and 0 from J, leaving 19 bases between them. The germline V gene has CDR1 GEAIGNYY and CDR2 EKD. The CDR3 is 18 residues long. CDR3 amino acids: CACDTLSGPSTYTDKLIF. In DNA, the CDR3 is TGTGCCTGTGACACCTTGTCCGGCCCCTCTACATACACCGATAAACTCATCTTT.

As for this clone: Given a far larger clone just one base away, this is likely a sequencing read error. In the same sample, other DNA sequences code for this CDR3. The chain recombines TRDV1 with TRDJ1, with TRDD3 matching over 9 bases. V lost 2 bases, J lost 1 base, and 23 bases stayed unmatched. In germline, CDR1 is TSWWSYY, CDR2 QGS. This CDR3 comprises 22 residues. As DNA, the CDR3 is TGTGCTCTTGGGGAAAGCCCCATATCTTATTGCTGGGGGATCAGGGGCACCGATAAACTCATCTTT. Its protein product is CALGESPISYCWGIRGTDKLIF.

In its sample, this clone was seen a few times. A far larger clone is off by one base, so a read error is likely. The sample holds other DNA sequences that translate to the same CDR3. The rearrangement uses TRDV2 and TRDJ1, with TRDD3 matching over 12 bases. This CDR3 comprises 18 residues. V trimming: 0 bases; J trimming: 0 bases; junction bases outside the gene matches: 7. Germline CDR1 GEAIGNYY, CDR2 EKD. DNA of the CDR3: TGTGCCTGTGACACCGTATCTGGGGGATACGGAGACACCGATAAACTCATCTTT. The encoded protein is CACDTVSGGYGDTDKLIF.

This clone was recorded a few times. This is likely an artifact of a read error, given a far larger clone one base away. Other DNA sequences in the sample encode the same CDR3. The chain uses TRDV2 and TRDJ1, with 12 bases identical to TRDD3. Germline V gene sequence: CDR1 GEAIGNYY, CDR2 EKD. The CDR3 is 18 amino acids. The DNA of the CDR3 is TGTGCCTGTGACACCCTAGCCCCTGGGGGATACGGGACCGACAAACTCATCTTT. It yields the protein CACDTLAPGGYGTDKLIF.

Worth noting for this clone: This DNA's translation differs at residue 7 from TCRdb's protein, which comes from a much larger clone; a read error is likely, and the protein shown is translated from the DNA. V gene TRDV2 combines with J gene TRDJ3, with D maybe TRDD3 (6 bases). Trimming removed 0 bases from V and 0 bases from J, with 14 bases in between. Looked up from germline, CDR1 is GEAIGNYY and CDR2 is EKD. The CDR3 loop spans 19 amino acids. This CDR3 is CACDTGDGPSSWDTRQMFF. The CDR3, as DNA: TGTGCCTGTGACACCGGGGATGGCCCAAGCTCCTGGGACACCCGACAGATGTTTTTC.